These 13 T cell receptor beta chains were all obtained from the same sample, sequenced in a study of CD8 T cells in Susac syndrome. When the RNA was reverse transcribed, random hexamers were used with an input of 0.5 to 1 ug. TCRdb recomputed calls from the immunoSEQ multiplex PCR reads with MiXCR, one row per CDR3 protein. The table includes some 250,000 distinct CDR3 sequences, 90% to 96% detected once. Sequenced material: CD4+ T cells from PBMCs. These receptors were obtained from a human donor with Susac syndrome.

The chain has TRBV19 and TRBJ1-1, with 8 bases fitting TRBD1. In germline, CDR1 is LNHDA, CDR2 SQIVND (reference sequence). The length of the CDR3 is 14 residues. J lost 5 bases, V lost 4 bases, and 6 bases had no gene match. This CDR3 is CASSTQGAGTEAFF. The CDR3 DNA follows: TGTGCCAGTAGTACCCAGGGGGCTGGTACTGAAGCTTTCTTT.

J is TRBJ1-1 and V is TRBV12-3 or TRBV12-4, with 8 bases that match TRBD1. The CDR3 totals 13 residues. With V trimmed by 6 bases and J by 4 bases, 4 bases remained unmatched. The CDR3 sequence: CASRTQGATEAFF. The CDR3 DNA sequence: TGTGCCAGCAGGACCCAGGGGGCCACTGAAGCTTTCTTT.

The chain recombines TRBV15 with TRBJ1-2; 11 bases match TRBD1. V dropped 4 bases and J dropped 8; count of bases not matched to a gene: 9. The CDR3 extends over 15 amino acids. Germline loops: CDR1 LNHNV, CDR2 YYDKDF (reference sequence). The CDR3 DNA reads as TGTGCCACCAGCACCGGACAGGGGGCACCTGAGGGCTACACCTTC. Residues: CATSTGQGAPEGYTF.

The rearrangement joins TRBV20-1 to TRBJ1-1; perhaps TRBD1 as D (6 bases). The CDR3 is made up of 14 amino acids. Germline CDR1 is DFQATT and CDR2 is SNEGSKA (reference sequence). V gave up 2 bases and J gave up 2 bases, with 12 bases separating them. The CDR3 reads CSARKTGTNTEAFF. The DNA of the CDR3 is TGCAGTGCTAGAAAAACAGGGACAAACACTGAAGCTTTCTTT.

In nucleotides, the CDR3 is TGTGCCAGCAGCCCGCGGGGAGCGGGAGGTCTCCCCTACGAGCAGTACTTC. This sequence encodes CASSPRGAGGLPYEQYF. The V gene is TRBV9, the J gene TRBJ2-7, with 9 bases aligning to TRBD2. The CDR3 length is 17 residues. The germline CDR1 and CDR2 sequences are SGDLS and YYNGEE. V lost 4 bases, J lost 2 bases, and 13 bases stayed unmatched.

This chain links TRBV20-1 with TRBJ1-5, with D perhaps matching TRBD1 (5 bases). Germline CDR1 is DFQATT and CDR2 is SNEGSKA (reference sequence). V was clipped by 5 bases and J by 5 bases, with 10 bases between them. The CDR3 runs to 12 residues. The CDR3: CSARRGDQPQHF. CDR3 coding DNA: TGCAGTGCTCGGCGGGGGGATCAGCCCCAGCATTTT.

The chain has TRBV6-6 and TRBJ2-5, with D unresolved. The CDR3 is 12 residues long. V gave up 7 bases and J gave up 5 bases, with 11 bases separating them. The germline V gene has CDR1 MNHNY and CDR2 SVGAGI (reference sequence). As DNA, the CDR3 is TGTGCCAGCACCCCCGGAGTGGAGACCCAGTACTTC. Amino acid sequence: CASTPGVETQYF.

This chain uses TRBV15 with TRBJ1-2; D not resolved. The CDR3 has 14 amino acids. CDR1 LNHNV and CDR2 YYDKDF come from the germline V gene (reference sequence). Trimming removed 0 bases from V and 0 bases from J, with 5 bases in between. This CDR3 reads CATSRDMANYGYTF. DNA for the CDR3: TGTGCCACCAGCAGAGATATGGCTAACTATGGCTACACCTTC.

V is TRBV28 and J is TRBJ2-3, with D uncertain. With 6 bases removed from V and 2 bases from J, the gap between germline ends came to 6 bases. The CDR3 totals 12 residues. The germline gives CDR1 MDHEN, CDR2 SYDVKM. The CDR3 reads CASRGFTDTQYF. The CDR3 DNA is TGTGCCAGCAGAGGTTTCACAGATACGCAGTATTTT.

V usage is TRBV5-1 and J usage is TRBJ1-1; a weak D match, TRBD1 (6 bases). V was trimmed by 7 bases and J by 6 bases, leaving 16 bases between them. CDR3 length equals 13 residues. The germline V gene encodes CDR1 SGHRS and CDR2 YFSETQ. Here the CDR3 reads CASAIGGESEAFF. In nucleotides, the CDR3 is TGCGCCAGCGCCATAGGGGGGGAGTCTGAAGCTTTCTTT.

The chain carries TRBV7-3 and TRBJ2-2, with D tentatively TRBD1 (6 bases). V was clipped by 5 bases and J by 1 base, with 11 bases between them. Germline CDR1 reads SGHTA; CDR2 reads FQGTGA. CDR3 length: 15 residues. The DNA for the CDR3 is TGTGCCAGCAGCCCATCAGGGGTGAACACCGGGGAGCTGTTTTTT. Translating gives CASSPSGVNTGELFF.

The chain employs TRBV2 and TRBJ1-5; D is unclear. In germline, CDR1 is SNHLY, CDR2 FYNNEI. The V gene lost 3 bases and the J gene lost 7 bases, with 7 bases spanning the gap. This CDR3 spans 12 amino acids. The CDR3 here is CASSESRQPQHF. The CDR3 DNA follows: TGTGCCAGCAGTGAGTCGAGGCAGCCCCAGCATTTT.

V is TRBV12-3 or TRBV12-4 and J is TRBJ2-7; D is unresolved. V lost 3 bases and J lost 4, with 10 bases in between. The CDR3 loop spans 13 amino acids. For the CDR3, the DNA is TGTGCCAGCAGTTTTCGCGGTTTGTACGAGCAGTACTTC. Its protein product is CASSFRGLYEQYF.